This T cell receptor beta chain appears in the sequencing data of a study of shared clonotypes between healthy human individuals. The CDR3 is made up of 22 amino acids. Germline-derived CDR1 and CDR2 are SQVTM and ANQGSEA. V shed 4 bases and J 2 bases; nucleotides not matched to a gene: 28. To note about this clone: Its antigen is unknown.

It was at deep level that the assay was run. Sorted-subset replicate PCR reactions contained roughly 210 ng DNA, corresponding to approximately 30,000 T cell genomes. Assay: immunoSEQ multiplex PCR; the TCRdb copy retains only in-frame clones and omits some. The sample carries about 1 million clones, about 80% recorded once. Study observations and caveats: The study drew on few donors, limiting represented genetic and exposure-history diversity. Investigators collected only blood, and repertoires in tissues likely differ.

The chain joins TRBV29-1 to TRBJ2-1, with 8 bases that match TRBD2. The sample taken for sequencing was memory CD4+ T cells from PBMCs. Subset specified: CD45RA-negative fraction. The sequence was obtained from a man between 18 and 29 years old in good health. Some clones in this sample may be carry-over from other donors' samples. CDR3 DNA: TGCAGCGTTGCCCTATACCCCAAACGCACCCCGCAAAGCGGGAGCGCCTACAATGAGCAGTTCTTC. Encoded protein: CSVALYPKRTPQSGSAYNEQFF.